This T cell receptor (beta chain) was sequenced in a study of regulatory T cells in long-lasting Graves disease (dated by TCRdb to 2020 to 2023). For the wider study: In the newly diagnosed Graves' disease group, patients had been taking antithyroid drugs for less than 3 months. Patients with persistent Graves' disease were compared with patients with newly diagnosed Graves' disease using TCR sequencing and RNA sequencing of peripheral blood. The study was registered as a clinical trial and conducted in China. TCR sequencing covered approximately 13 persistent and 20 or so newly diagnosed Graves' disease patients, around 33 samples in total.

Reading the label with the study, this specimen's time point is: newly diagnosed GD, antithyroid drugs for less than 3 months. For both TCR sequencing and RNA sequencing, RNA was extracted from PBMCs using TRIzol. The diagnosis of Graves' disease was made according to American Thyroid Association guidelines. Recruitment of patients was carried out at an endocrinology department in Xi'an, China. From each patient, around 9 milliliters of peripheral blood was collected into an EDTA anticoagulant tube. Ficoll Paque Plus density gradient separation was used to isolate PBMCs, and no further T cell sorting was performed. An Agilent 2100 Bioanalyzer and agarose gel were used to assess RNA quality, and a NanoDrop 2000 was used to measure RNA concentration. Preparation of the library involved multiplex PCR. These reads were obtained on an Illumina HiSeq 4000. TCR beta libraries were built with iRepertoire HTBI primers and Arm-PCR amplification of CDR3 regions. PCR products were gel purified before sequencing. The authors' analysis ran thus. Gene usage analysis of CDR3 amino acid clonotypes used the 62 TRBV and about 14 TRBJ segments found across samples. COPE and FqMerger were used to merge the filtered high-quality paired reads into contigs. BLAST was used to align contigs to IMGT TRBV, TRBD and TRBJ reference genes, and CDR3 was defined according to IMGT. Any clonotype with a frequency above 0.1% was classified as a highly expanded clone. Shannon entropy served as the measure of repertoire diversity, while the Gini coefficient captured V-J evenness. A clonotype was considered public if more than one individual shared it. Using fastp at Q25 and MiXCR, TCRdb reprocessed the public reads and kept productive beta chains. Rows merge per CDR3 protein into single entries with the most common DNA and genes. TCRdb's processing, not the authors' own work, is the source of the V and J calls. Counted in this sample were a few hundred thousand distinct CDR3 sequences; approximately 10% of them appeared once. Of the sample, 15% to 20% is held by the ten largest clones.

Points the paper makes about the study in general: TRBV28, TRBJ1-2 and TRBJ2-5 were preferentially used in persistent disease, while TRBV20-1 and TRBJ2-1 were favored in newly diagnosed disease. The small sample size was acknowledged by the authors as a limitation that may reduce accuracy. Only the TCR beta chain was sequenced and analyzed. Patients with persistent disease shared more public clonotypes (around 2,500) than newly diagnosed patients did (around 1,000). Compared with newly diagnosed patients, patients with persistent Graves' disease had lower TCR Shannon entropy and fewer highly expanded clones, which suggests clonal expansion. Only peripheral blood was studied, because thyroid tissue, the primary lesion, was inaccessible.

According to the germline V gene, CDR1 reads MDHEN and CDR2 reads SYDVKM. The CDR3 contains 14 residues, cysteine and phenylalanine counted. The read is trimmed to its CDR3 DNA, 42 bases read in frame from base 1. The trim is 4 bases for V and 0 bases for J, with a gap of 4 bases between the germline ends. This clonotype was recorded at least ten times. The target of this receptor is not known. Per-base quality was not reported, and no clone a single base away is much larger than it. These same records also appear under a second study, on T cells in Graves' hyperthyroidism and ophthalmopathy. The second paper states: Stable Graves' hyperthyroidism was defined as no progression to ophthalmopathy during 18 months of follow-up. Hyperthyroidism patients were newly diagnosed, had a disease duration of under 2 months, and were aged 18 to 65 years. Patients with uncontrolled infections, other autoimmune diseases, pregnancy or lactation were excluded. Diagnoses relied on clinical symptoms, serum thyroxine and TRAb, thyroid ultrasound and orbital computed tomography. For the first round of RT-PCR on the TCR CDR3, the HTBI primer set was used together with the Qiagen OneStep RT-PCR kit. Most expanded thyroid clonotypes (frequency above 0.001) were also found in blood, which suggests that blood repertoires may mirror thyroid immune responses. A model built on a 13 V-J signature distinguished ophthalmopathy from stable hyperthyroidism, reaching 87.88% sensitivity and 81% to 83% specificity in cross-validation and 80%/75% in testing. In validation, the model predicted progression to ophthalmopathy a median of roughly 6.2 months before onset, with roughly 71% sensitivity and nearly 75% specificity. To identify TCR V-J signatures that set the groups apart, the researchers used a discovery cohort of roughly 100 patients, made up of under 45 with Graves' ophthalmopathy and 55 to 65 with stable Graves' hyperthyroidism. Whether ophthalmopathy could be predicted prospectively was tested in an independent validation cohort made up of about 18 hyperthyroidism patients plus 17 patients who later progressed to ophthalmopathy. The 95 to 100 discovery patients were randomly divided into training and test sets at a 7:3 ratio. Thyroid tissue and blood T-cell repertoires from more than five Graves' hyperthyroidism patients were also compared in the study. After sampling, hyperthyroidism patients received methimazole starting at 30 mg daily, and ophthalmopathy patients received high-dose intravenous methylprednisolone. Libraries were constructed in a second round of multiplex PCR, after which size selection and purification were carried out. Sequencing of the libraries was done on an Illumina HiSeq2000 using paired-end 100 bp reads. SOAPnuke was used to process the raw data, removing reads that contained adapters or uncalled bases, had a mean Phred below 15, or lacked an exact match to the constant primer or identifier. High-quality paired reads were merged using COPE v1.2.5, and each unique nucleotide sequence was defined as a clonotype. MiTCR v1.1 was used to align the clonotypes against IMGT TRBV, TRBD and TRBJ reference segments. The analysis was restricted to V-J combinations with a frequency above 0.0001, which together covered roughly 99% of the repertoires. A TCS score was defined as the ratio between F50 (clonal expansion) and ExV (chaos), using BLOSUM62-based TCRdist between CDR3 peptides within each V-J. Welch's t-statistics and random forest reduced around 550 V-J features to around 14, which were used in a naive Bayes classifier (R e1071). No statistical method was used to fix the sample size in advance, and group allocation was not hidden from the investigators. TCR Vbeta CDR3 sequencing of approximately 140 peripheral blood samples (43 ophthalmopathy, over 70 hyperthyroidism and about 17 progressor patients) is reported in the paper.

Material: peripheral blood mononuclear cells (PBMCs), obtained at new diagnosis, from a patient treated with antithyroid drugs. The chain uses TRBV28 and TRBJ2-6; the D gene remains uncertain. The source of this sequence is a woman aged 18-29 years with Graves disease. Donor details come from another sample of the same person, matched by shared clones. This receptor has the CDR3 CASSSVSGANVLTF. The bases read TGTGCCAGCAGTTCTGTCTCTGGGGCCAACGTCCTGACTTTC.